This T cell receptor (beta chain) originates from a study of T-cell reconstitution after alpha-beta-depleted transplantation in children. Unique molecular identifiers tagged the TCRbeta library. Each CDR3 protein gets one entry after TCRdb re-called the PCR reads with MiXCR. The top ten hold under 40% of the sample, which has roughly 220,000 distinct CDR3 sequences, approximately 8% seen once. About this clonotype: What it recognizes is unknown.

Broader study findings: It was reported that alpha-beta T cells came from several hundred expanded graft clones (about two months after transplant). T-cell numbers and diversity one year post-transplant derived largely from freshly generated T cells. Certain patients had high TCRbeta diversity at day 60, and it came from recipient T cells and thymic progenitors that survived.

Source: PBMCs, mostly from graft donor cells, taken 360 days after TCRalphabeta/CD19-depleted stem cell transplant. The TCR originated in a male patient aged 2-15 years who had a stem cell transplant for acute myeloid leukemia, so the T cells may come from the graft donor.

The CDR3 DNA sequence: TGTGCCAGCTCACCAGAATCAGGCACAGATACGCAGTATTTT. This codes for CASSPESGTDTQYF. The rearrangement joins TRBV18 to TRBJ2-3; D is ambiguous. Per germline, CDR1 KGHSH and CDR2 LQKENI. This CDR3 has 14 residues. Deletions cut 2 bases from V and 1 base from J, with 7 bases between.